The 22 T cell receptor beta chains reported below all come from one sample, sequenced in a study of T cell responses to AZD1222 COVID-19 vaccine. Using immunoSEQ multiplex PCR, the repertoire was profiled, and TCRdb retains in-frame clones only, with some absent. The sample carries some 150,000 clones, about nine tenths recorded once. The specimen comprised peripheral blood, sampled on day 0 of AZD1222 vaccination. These receptor sequences come from an adult in good health.

The rearrangement joins TRBV25-1 to TRBJ2-7, with TRBD2 identical over 7 bases. Trimming at V came to 3 bases and at J to 4 bases, leaving 9 bases not matched to a gene. Germline V lookup: CDR1 MGHDK, CDR2 SYGVNS. The CDR3 is 15 amino acids. CDR3: CASSDAASGIYEQYF. The CDR3 nucleotides are TGTGCCAGCAGTGATGCCGCCAGCGGGATATACGAGCAGTACTTC.

The chain employs TRBV7-8 and TRBJ2-5; TRBD1 matches 7 bases. The V gene end was trimmed by 1 base and the J gene end by 5 bases; junction bases not matched to a gene: 7. CDR3 size: 15 residues. CDR1 is SGHVS, CDR2 FQNEAQ, per germline. This chain's CDR3 is CASSLVRGLEETQYF. As DNA, the CDR3 is TGTGCCAGCAGCTTAGTTAGGGGGCTGGAGGAGACCCAGTACTTC.

V usage is TRBV30 and J usage is TRBJ1-3; tentatively, D is TRBD1 (6 bases). Germline assignment: CDR1 GTSNPN and CDR2 SVGIG (reference sequence). This CDR3 comprises 13 residues. The CDR3 loop reads CAVYGTSGNTIYF. CDR3 sequence (DNA): TGTGCGGTCTACGGGACATCTGGAAACACCATATATTTT.

This clone appeared a single time. The CDR3 here is CASSLARDSFNSPLHF. The CDR3 region has the DNA TGTGCCAGCAGTCTTGCCCGGGACAGCTTTAATTCACCCCTCCACTTT. The rearrangement joins TRBV28 to TRBJ1-6, with 7 bases fitting TRBD1. V shed 5 bases, J shed 6 bases, and the junction held 10 bases outside the gene matches. This CDR3 comprises 16 residues. From germline, CDR1 is MDHEN and CDR2 SYDVKM. The full variable domain, completed using reference TRBV28 and TRBJ1-6, is DVKVTQSSRYLVKRTGEKVFLECVQDMDHENMFWYRQDPGLGLRLIYFSYDVKMKEKGDIPEGYSVSREKKERFSLILESASTNQTSMYLCASSLARDSFNSPLHFGNGTRLTVT.

This sequence joins TRBV19 and TRBJ1-3, with no clear D. The germline gives CDR1 LNHDA, CDR2 SQIVND (reference sequence). V lost 1 base, J lost 0 bases, and 10 bases lay in between. The CDR3 runs to 16 residues. The CDR3 bases are TGTGCCAGTAGTATAGCACTCCGGAGCTCTGGAAACACCATATATTTT. As protein: CASSIALRSSGNTIYF.

The rearrangement links TRBV7-8 to TRBJ1-3; 7 bases map to TRBD1. V dropped 2 bases and J dropped 2; count of bases not matched to a gene: 6. Germline-derived CDR1 and CDR2 are SGHVS and FQNEAQ. The CDR3 has 16 amino acids. CDR3 sequence (DNA): TGTGCCAGCAGCTTAACCCAAACAGGGGCTGGAAACACCATATATTTT. Translation gives CASSLTQTGAGNTIYF.

This chain joins TRBV6-5 and TRBJ1-1, with 8 bases identical to TRBD1. Germline V lookup: CDR1 MNHEY, CDR2 SVGAGI. With V trimmed by 0 bases and J by 5 bases, 2 bases remained unmatched. The CDR3 consists of 14 residues. The CDR3 is CASSYSTGVTEAFF. The CDR3 region has the DNA TGTGCCAGCAGTTACTCGACAGGGGTTACTGAAGCTTTCTTT.

In DNA form, the CDR3 reads TGTGCCAGCACAAGTGACTCCTACAATGAGCAGTTCTTC. The encoded protein is CASTSDSYNEQFF. This rearrangement joins TRBV5-4 to TRBJ2-1, with no clear D. V shed 6 bases and J shed 0 bases, with 7 bases lying between them. Germline lookup yields CDR1 SGHNT and CDR2 YYREEE (reference sequence). The CDR3 totals 13 residues.

The table lists this clone with a count of one. This chain uses TRBV4-2 with TRBJ2-5, with no clear D. Per germline, CDR1 LGHNA and CDR2 YNFKEQ. Trimming shortened V by 0 bases and J by 3 bases, and 5 bases separated the two germline ends. CDR3 length equals 13 residues. The CDR3 DNA sequence: TGTGCCAGCAGCCAAGATCTAAAAGAGACCCAGTACTTC. It encodes CASSQDLKETQYF.

The chain couples TRBV5-1 to TRBJ2-2; D ambiguous. Germline CDR1 and CDR2: SGHRS and YFSETQ. V shed 2 bases and J shed 3 bases, with 8 bases lying between them. This CDR3 contains 14 residues. The CDR3 nucleotides are TGCGCCAGCAGCTTTGGGGTGGACACCGGGGAGCTGTTTTTT. Protein: CASSFGVDTGELFF.

V is TRBV9 and J is TRBJ2-1; 10 bases match TRBD1. Germline CDR1 and CDR2: SGDLS and YYNGEE. The ends lost 7 bases at V and 1 base at J; junction bases unmatched: 17. The CDR3 loop spans 19 amino acids. In DNA form, the CDR3 reads TGTGCCAGCGGTAATTCCGACAGGGGGCGCGGGGGGTCCTACAATGAGCAGTTCTTC. Its protein product is CASGNSDRGRGGSYNEQFF.

The chain uses TRBV4-3 and TRBJ2-6; TRBD1 or TRBD2 may be the D gene (5 bases each). The CDR3 has 18 amino acids. Germline lookup yields CDR1 LGHNA and CDR2 YSLEER. V shed 0 bases and J shed 1 base, with 13 bases lying between them. This chain's CDR3 is CASSQDGGGVSGANVLTF. In DNA, the CDR3 is TGCGCCAGCAGCCAAGATGGGGGTGGGGTTTCTGGGGCCAACGTCCTGACTTTC.

The chain joins TRBV27 to TRBJ2-7; the match to TRBD1 covers 8 bases. Germline V gene lookup returns CDR1 MNHEY and CDR2 SMNVEV (reference sequence). The CDR3 consists of 12 residues. The V gene end was trimmed by 5 bases and the J gene end by 5 bases; junction bases not matched to a gene: 2. The CDR3 loop reads CASSVQGDEQYF. CDR3 in DNA: TGTGCCAGCAGTGTACAGGGGGACGAGCAGTACTTC.

The chain recombines TRBV28 with TRBJ1-5; the D gene is possibly TRBD1 (5 bases). The CDR3 consists of 18 residues. V lost 1 base and J 0 bases, leaving 16 bases between the germline ends. Germline V gives CDR1 MDHEN, CDR2 SYDVKM. In nucleotides, the CDR3 is TGTGCCAGCAGTTTATTCAGGGAACCCAATTATAGCAATCAGCCCCAGCATTTT. It yields the protein CASSLFREPNYSNQPQHF.

The rearrangement links TRBV4-2 to TRBJ2-5, with D maybe TRBD2 (5 bases). The CDR3 loop spans 16 amino acids. V was cut by 0 bases and J by 1 base, with 12 bases left in between. The germline gives CDR1 LGHNA, CDR2 YNFKEQ. CDR3: CASSQDLSRAQETQYF. The CDR3 nucleotides read TGTGCCAGCAGCCAAGATCTGTCGCGGGCCCAAGAGACCCAGTACTTC.

This clone was seen a single time. The rearrangement links TRBV28 to TRBJ1-2, with 9 bases fitting TRBD1. The V gene's germline CDR1 is MDHEN and CDR2 SYDVKM. V shed 3 bases, J shed 2 bases, and the junction held 10 bases outside the gene matches. The CDR3 runs 17 residues. CDR3 sequence reads: CASSFPNPGQGNYGYTF. The CDR3 DNA reads TGTGCCAGCAGTTTCCCCAACCCTGGACAGGGGAACTATGGCTACACCTTC.

CDR3 sequence reads: CASSLYVGVNTEAFF. The CDR3 DNA reads as TGTGCCAGCAGTTTATACGTCGGGGTGAACACTGAAGCTTTCTTT. V is TRBV28 and J is TRBJ1-1; D not certain. The CDR3 sequence is 15 residues long. V lost 1 base, J lost 0 bases, and 9 bases lay in between. Germline values: CDR1 MDHEN, CDR2 SYDVKM.

The rearrangement links TRBV6-2 or TRBV6-3 to TRBJ2-7, with TRBD1 matching over 8 bases. The germline V gene encodes CDR1 MNHEY and CDR2 SVGEGT. The CDR3 loop spans 14 amino acids. Losses at the gene ends were 0 bases for V and 4 bases for J; bases not matched to a gene: 2. CDR3 DNA sequence: TGTGCCAGCAGTTACTCGAACAGGGGGTACGAGCAGTACTTC. This codes for CASSYSNRGYEQYF.

The chain has TRBV27 and TRBJ2-7, with a tentative D call TRBD2 (6 bases). V was clipped by 0 bases and J by 3 bases, with 12 bases between them. The CDR3 runs 15 residues. Germline CDR1 and CDR2: MNHEY and SMNVEV (reference sequence). CDR3 protein: CASSLSDAGGYEQYF. In nucleotides, the CDR3 is TGTGCCAGCAGTTTATCAGACGCCGGGGGCTACGAGCAGTACTTC.

The rearrangement links TRBV4-3 to TRBJ1-2; D remains unclear. Per germline, CDR1 LGHNA and CDR2 YSLEER. The CDR3 loop spans 13 amino acids. V dropped 1 base and J dropped 7 bases, with 10 bases sitting between them. CDR3 sequence reads: CASSQVGAGGYTF. In DNA form, the CDR3 reads TGCGCCAGCAGCCAAGTGGGCGCGGGTGGCTACACCTTC.

The J gene is TRBJ2-1, the V gene TRBV6-2 or TRBV6-3, with 8 bases matching TRBD2. The trim removed 2 bases at V and 3 bases at J, leaving 9 bases unmatched. Germline values: CDR1 MNHEY, CDR2 SVGEGT. The CDR3 runs 17 residues. CDR3 sequence (DNA): TGTGCCAGCAGTTACCCGAGTAGGCTAGCGGGCTACAATGAGCAGTTCTTC. Translation: CASSYPSRLAGYNEQFF.

This chain links TRBV15 with TRBJ2-5; D remains unclear. CDR3 length equals 14 residues. Trimming pared 5 bases from V and 0 bases from J, leaving 10 bases between. The germline V gene encodes CDR1 LNHNV and CDR2 YYDKDF (reference sequence). The CDR3 reads CATSVQVYQETQYF. The DNA of the CDR3 is TGTGCCACCAGCGTCCAAGTGTACCAAGAGACCCAGTACTTC.